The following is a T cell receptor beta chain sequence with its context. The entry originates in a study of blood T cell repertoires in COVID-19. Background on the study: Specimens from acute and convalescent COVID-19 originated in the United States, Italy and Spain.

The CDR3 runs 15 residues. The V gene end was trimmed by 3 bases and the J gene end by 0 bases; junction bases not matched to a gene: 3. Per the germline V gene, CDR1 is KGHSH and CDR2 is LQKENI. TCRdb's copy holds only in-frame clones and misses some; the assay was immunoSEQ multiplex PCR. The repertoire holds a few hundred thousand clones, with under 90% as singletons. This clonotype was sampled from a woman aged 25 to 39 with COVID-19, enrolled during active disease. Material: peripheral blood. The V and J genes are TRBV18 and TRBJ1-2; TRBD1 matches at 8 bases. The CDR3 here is CASSPRTGTNYGYTF. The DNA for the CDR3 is TGTGCCAGCTCACCCCGGACAGGGACTAACTATGGCTACACCTTC.